These 24 T cell receptor beta chains originate from one sample sequenced in a study of blood T cell repertoires in COVID-19. Profiling relied on immunoSEQ multiplex PCR, and the TCRdb table lists in-frame clones only, not all of them. There are some 220,000 clones in the sample; roughly 85% occur only once, and approximately 2.3% lies in the top ten. Input material: peripheral blood. These receptors all stem from a woman in her seventies with COVID-19, enrolled during active disease.

V gene TRBV19 combines with J gene TRBJ1-1; D not certain. This CDR3 is built from 15 residues. The V gene's germline CDR1 is LNHDA and CDR2 SQIVND (reference sequence). The V and J ends lost 3 bases and 3 bases respectively, with 14 bases between them. CDR3 sequence reads: CASSMGGGLDTEAFF. The DNA of the CDR3 is TGTGCCAGTAGTATGGGTGGAGGGTTGGACACTGAAGCTTTCTTT.

The V gene is TRBV19, the J gene TRBJ1-1, with 9 positions matching TRBD1. CDR1 is LNHDA, CDR2 SQIVND, per germline (reference sequence). This CDR3 is 13 amino acids long. J was trimmed by 7 bases and V by 7 bases; bases with no gene match: 7. The CDR3 here is CASKETGGREAFF. The CDR3 DNA reads as TGTGCCAGTAAGGAGACAGGGGGGCGTGAAGCTTTCTTT.

This chain links TRBV5-5 with TRBJ2-5; D remains unclear. The V and J ends lost 3 bases and 1 base respectively, with 10 bases between them. Germline CDR1 and CDR2: SGHKS and YYEKEE (reference sequence). The CDR3 is 14 amino acids. The chain's CDR3 is CASSWALGQETQYF. The CDR3 nucleotides read TGTGCCAGCAGCTGGGCGTTGGGCCAAGAGACCCAGTACTTC.

The chain carries TRBV4-3 and TRBJ2-1, with 11 bases lining up with TRBD2. There are 18 residues in the CDR3. Germline lookup yields CDR1 LGHNA and CDR2 YSLEER. Germline trimming cut 0 bases from V and 4 bases from J; bases unmatched to any gene: 8. CDR3 protein: CASSQDSQASGGYNEQFF. The CDR3 nucleotides read TGCGCCAGCAGCCAAGATTCCCAGGCTAGCGGGGGGTACAATGAGCAGTTCTTC.

The gene calls are TRBV3-1 (or the pseudogene TRBV3-2) and TRBJ1-2; the match to TRBD1 covers 8 bases. Germline CDR1 LGHDT, CDR2 YNNKEL (reference sequence). V dropped 2 bases and J dropped 2; count of bases not matched to a gene: 10. The CDR3 extends over 17 amino acids. In DNA, the CDR3 is TGTGCCAGCAGCCAACTCCCCGGACAGGGCCGGAACTATGGCTACACCTTC. Protein product: CASSQLPGQGRNYGYTF.

This sequence joins TRBV25-1 and TRBJ2-1; 8 nucleotides agree with TRBD1. This CDR3 region has 15 residues. V lost 3 bases and J lost 7; bases outside the gene matches: 8. The germline gives CDR1 MGHDK, CDR2 SYGVNS. This CDR3 is CASSDSRGRLNEQFF. In DNA form, the CDR3 reads TGTGCCAGCAGTGACTCCAGGGGGCGCTTGAATGAGCAGTTCTTC.

This clone has just one count. The chain couples TRBV4-3 to TRBJ1-2; 7 bases fit TRBD1. This CDR3 spans 15 amino acids. The germline V gene encodes CDR1 LGHNA and CDR2 YSLEER. V lost 2 bases to trimming and J lost 4 bases; unmatched junction nucleotides: 7. Written as DNA, the CDR3 is TGCGCCAGCAGCCAAACAGGGGTTCGTAGCTATGGCTACACCTTC. Protein sequence: CASSQTGVRSYGYTF.

This chain joins TRBV2 and TRBJ1-2; tentatively, D is TRBD1 (6 bases). From germline, CDR1 is SNHLY and CDR2 FYNNEI. The CDR3 is 13 residues long. V lost 6 bases and J lost 2, with 10 bases in between. The CDR3: CASRGQINYGYTF. DNA for the CDR3: TGTGCCAGCAGAGGACAGATAAACTATGGCTACACCTTC.

This clone was observed a few times. This sequence joins TRBV18 and TRBJ2-7; 9 positions agree with TRBD2. V was pared by 4 bases and J by 3 bases, with 10 bases of the junction left unmatched. The CDR3 length is 16 residues. CDR1 and CDR2 (germline): KGHSH, LQKENI. The CDR3 spells CASSLSATSGSYEQYF. DNA of the CDR3: TGTGCCAGCTCACTCTCAGCGACTAGCGGCAGCTACGAGCAGTACTTC.

The count of this clone is one. The chain joins TRBV6-5 to TRBJ2-1; D is perhaps TRBD1 (5 bases). The V and J ends lost 2 bases and 0 bases respectively, with 8 bases between them. The CDR3 is 15 amino acids. In germline, CDR1 is MNHEY, CDR2 SVGAGI. The CDR3: CASSYLGVSYNEQFF. The CDR3 DNA sequence: TGTGCCAGCAGTTACCTAGGGGTCTCCTACAATGAGCAGTTCTTC.

This sequence joins TRBV7-8 and TRBJ1-2, with 9 nucleotides matching TRBD1. V was clipped by 3 bases and J by 4 bases; unmatched bases: 3. This CDR3 contains 14 residues. Germline V gene data show CDR1 as SGHVS and CDR2 as FQNEAQ. The CDR3: CASSFWTGVYGYTF. The CDR3 nucleotides are TGTGCCAGCAGCTTTTGGACAGGGGTCTATGGCTACACCTTC.

This chain uses TRBV4-3 with TRBJ2-1; 10 bases match TRBD2. CDR1 and CDR2 (germline): LGHNA, YSLEER. Germline trimming cut 2 bases from V and 6 bases from J; bases unmatched to any gene: 4. The CDR3 loop spans 15 amino acids. CDR3 coding DNA: TGCGCCAGCAGCCAATCAAGCGGGGGGGCCAATGAGCAGTTCTTC. It yields the protein CASSQSSGGANEQFF.

This chain joins TRBV6-6 and TRBJ1-1, with 7 positions matching TRBD1. Germline assignment: CDR1 MNHNY and CDR2 SVGAGI (reference sequence). V shed 7 bases and J 6 bases; nucleotides not matched to a gene: 8. The CDR3 covers 13 residues. The CDR3 coding sequence is TGTGCCAGCATCTGGACAGGAGGGCCTGAAGCTTTCTTT. This gives the protein CASIWTGGPEAFF.

This clone appeared once. The chain is built from TRBV6-5 and TRBJ2-3; the match to TRBD1 covers 7 bases. After removal of 6 bases from V and 0 bases from J, the junction contained 3 bases not matched to a gene. Germline CDR1 is MNHEY and CDR2 is SVGAGI. This CDR3 spans 14 amino acids. CDR3 nucleotides: TGTGCCAGCAGAAGGGGACAGAGCACAGATACGCAGTATTTT. It yields the protein CASRRGQSTDTQYF.

Regarding this clone: Other DNA sequences from this sample encode an identical CDR3 as well. The chain uses TRBV9 and TRBJ1-5; no clear D. V lost 0 bases, J lost 4 bases, and 8 bases lay in between. Germline loops: CDR1 SGDLS, CDR2 YYNGEE. The CDR3 runs to 14 residues. CDR3 in amino acids: CASSVEGGNQPQHF. CDR3 sequence (DNA): TGTGCCAGCAGCGTAGAAGGAGGAAATCAGCCCCAGCATTTT.

This clone occurred a few times. The J gene is TRBJ2-2, the V gene TRBV30; the match to TRBD2 covers 8 bases. The V gene's germline CDR1 is GTSNPN and CDR2 SVGIG (reference sequence). This CDR3 has 15 amino acids. The V segment lost 2 bases and the J segment 4 bases; nucleotides outside the gene matches: 6. CDR3 region: CAWSYSGTGTGELFF. The CDR3 DNA reads TGTGCCTGGAGTTATAGCGGGACGGGCACCGGGGAGCTGTTTTTT.

V and J are TRBV19 and TRBJ2-3; 10 positions agree with TRBD1. The J segment lost 5 bases and the V segment lost 3 bases, leaving 5 bases of the junction unmatched. The CDR3 has 15 amino acids. Germline V gene lookup returns CDR1 LNHDA and CDR2 SQIVND (reference sequence). The CDR3: CASSMTGGARDTQYF. CDR3 sequence (DNA): TGTGCCAGTAGTATGACAGGGGGCGCGAGAGATACGCAGTATTTT.

CDR3 protein: CASSPKTGWNQPQHF. CDR3 nucleotides: TGTGCCAGCAGTCCTAAGACAGGGTGGAATCAGCCCCAGCATTTT. The rearrangement uses TRBV6-5 and TRBJ1-5, with 7 bases fitting TRBD1. With 5 bases clipped from V and 4 bases from J, the junction kept 8 bases outside the gene matches. CDR3 size: 15 residues. The germline V gene encodes CDR1 MNHEY and CDR2 SVGAGI.

The chain links TRBV7-9 to TRBJ1-2; D is unresolved. The CDR3 extends over 16 amino acids. Germline lookup yields CDR1 SEHNR and CDR2 FQNEAQ (reference sequence). V lost 5 bases, J lost 5 bases, and 21 bases lay in between. The CDR3 region is CASSPPIHQGSYGYTF. The CDR3 DNA sequence: TGTGCCAGCAGCCCCCCCATCCATCAAGGGAGTTATGGCTACACCTTC.

CDR3 sequence (DNA): TGTGCCAGCAGCAAAGACCCCTTCCGACGACAGGACCTTCAAGAGACCCAGTACTTC. This gives the protein CASSKDPFRRQDLQETQYF. The genes are TRBV21-1 and TRBJ2-5; the table's TRBD1 call for D was not verified on the DNA. TRBV21-1 is labeled a pseudogene. This CDR3 is built from 19 residues.

The gene calls are TRBV24-1 and TRBJ2-5; a possible D gene is TRBD2 (6 bases). The V and J ends lost 3 bases and 3 bases respectively, with 10 bases between them. Germline V gene lookup returns CDR1 KGHDR and CDR2 SFDVKD. This CDR3 has 14 amino acids. This CDR3 reads CATSDPRGEETQYF. For the CDR3, the DNA is TGTGCCACCAGTGATCCCCGCGGGGAAGAGACCCAGTACTTC.

This sequence joins TRBV19 and TRBJ2-3; no clear D gene. The CDR3 is made up of 12 amino acids. With 3 bases removed from V and 6 bases from J, the gap between germline ends came to 7 bases. Germline V gene lookup returns CDR1 LNHDA and CDR2 SQIVND (reference sequence). The CDR3 loop reads CASSIPPDTQYF. DNA of the CDR3: TGTGCCAGTAGTATCCCCCCTGATACGCAGTATTTT.

The genes are TRBV28 and TRBJ1-1; 8 nucleotides agree with TRBD1. Germline V CDR1 and CDR2: MDHEN, SYDVKM. The CDR3 extends over 15 amino acids. J gave up 6 bases and V 1 base, and 7 bases lay outside the gene matches. The DNA of the CDR3 is TGTGCCAGCAGTTTATCTCGACAGGGGAGCCCTGAAGCTTTCTTT. Its protein is CASSLSRQGSPEAFF.

The rearrangement links TRBV7-3 to TRBJ2-1, with 8 positions matching TRBD2. The germline V gene encodes CDR1 SGHTA and CDR2 FQGTGA. The CDR3 runs to 14 residues. Trimming at V came to 5 bases and at J to 5 bases, leaving 5 bases not matched to a gene. CDR3 in DNA: TGTGCCAGCAGCACGGGGGGGTACAACAATGAGCAGTTCTTC. Translated: CASSTGGYNNEQFF.